This T cell receptor beta chain derives from a study of blood T cell repertoires in COVID-19. Whole-study context: Acute and convalescent COVID-19 specimens originated in the United States, Italy and Spain. The analysed material was cDNA or gDNA that came from T cells, B-cell-depleted T cells, or PBMCs.

Authors' processing steps: Cell counts per sample came from amplifying reference gene primers. The table came from immunoSEQ multiplex PCR; TCRdb's copy has only in-frame clones and leaves some out. That table gives V, J and clone size, and the DNA gave D and trimming. The sample has approximately 350,000 clones, 80% to 90% seen once. CDR3 length: 17 residues. Looked up from germline, CDR1 is MDHEN and CDR2 is SYDVKM. V lost 4 bases, J lost 1 base, and 9 bases stayed unmatched. This clonotype was obtained from a man between 35 and 55 years old with acute or convalescent COVID-19. The sample was peripheral blood. The chain has TRBV28 and TRBJ2-5; TRBD2 agrees at 10 bases. CDR3 DNA: TGTGCCAGCAGTTGGAGCACTAGCGGGAACCTCCAAGAGACCCAGTACTTC. Protein product: CASSWSTSGNLQETQYF.